A single sample is the source of the 28 T cell receptor beta chains below, sequenced in a study of tumor and adjacent non-tumor tissue in lung cancer. No cell sorting was done before RNA was extracted from the tissue. The library came from three nested PCR rounds adapted from ARM-PCR protocols. TCRdb used MiXCR to reprocess the multiplex PCR reads, holding one entry per CDR3 protein. The data show some 100,000 distinct CDR3 sequences, more than 70% seen once. Sequencing was carried out using lung tumor tissue. These receptors all come from a woman aged 60-75 years with non-small cell lung cancer.

A remark on this clonotype: Sequence at one end of the junction differs from germline and may be a read error. The CDR3 DNA reads as TGTGCCTGCAGCTTAGATATGGATGAGCAATTCTTC. It is translated as CACSLDMDEQFF. The rearrangement uses TRBV11-3 and TRBJ2-1; no firm D call. Germline values: CDR1 SGHNT, CDR2 YENEEA. CDR3 length: 12 amino acids.

On this clonotype: This may arise from a read error, as a much more abundant clone is one base away. This sequence joins TRBV6-5 and TRBJ1-5; D is unclear. The CDR3 covers 14 residues. Germline V gene data show CDR1 as MNHEY and CDR2 as SVGAGI. Trimming removed 6 bases from V and 2 bases from J, with 11 bases in between. In DNA form, the CDR3 reads TGTGCCAGCAGAATAGGGATGGGCAATCAGCCCCAGCATTTT. Translated, it gives CASRIGMGNQPQHF.

As for this clonotype: A much larger clone differs by one base, so this may be a read error. The J gene is TRBJ2-2, the V gene TRBV20-1; 7 nucleotides line up with TRBD1. V gave up 3 bases and J gave up 0 bases; unmatched junction bases: 4. Germline V gene lookup returns CDR1 DFQATT and CDR2 SNEGSKA (reference sequence). The CDR3 covers 15 residues. CDR3 DNA: TGCAGTGCTAGGAGGGGGCGGACGAACACCGGGGAGCTGTTTTTT. Residues: CSARRGRTNTGELFF.

Regarding this clonotype: This could be a read error, since a much larger clone is one nucleotide away. This chain connects TRBV4-1 to TRBJ2-7, with D perhaps being TRBD1 or TRBD2 (5 bases each). The CDR3 has 15 residues. V dropped 2 bases and J dropped 8 bases, with 19 bases sitting between them. From germline, CDR1 is MGHRA and CDR2 YSYEKL. The CDR3, as DNA: TGCGCCAGCAGCCAAAGAGGGGAACCTCGGAACAAGCAGTACTTC. Amino acids: CASSQRGEPRNKQYF.

This clonotype was seen ten or more times. This chain uses TRBV6-1 with TRBJ1-6; D remains ambiguous. The germline CDR1 and CDR2 sequences are MNHNS and SASEGT. The CDR3 spans 12 residues. Trimming took 10 bases from V and 9 from J, leaving 13 bases between them. The CDR3 DNA reads TGTGCCATATACATGCTAGGTTCACCCCTCCACTTT. Translation gives CAIYMLGSPLHF.

Turning to this clonotype: A read error may account for a junction end that differs from germline. This chain joins TRBV20-1 and TRBJ1-6, with a weak D call TRBD1 (5 bases). Per germline, CDR1 DFQATT and CDR2 SNEGSKA (reference sequence). This CDR3 is 12 amino acids long. The chain's CDR3 is CNAGTFNSPLQF. DNA of the CDR3: TGCAATGCTGGGACCTTCAATTCACCCCTCCAATTT.

This clonotype appeared a single time. This chain joins TRBV29-1 and TRBJ2-3, with 7 nucleotides matching TRBD1. Germline V gene data show CDR1 as SQVTM and CDR2 as ANQGSEA. This CDR3 region has 13 residues. V lost 3 bases and J lost 0; bases outside the gene matches: 0. The CDR3: CSVETGSTDTQYF. Here the CDR3 DNA reads TGCAGCGTTGAGACAGGGAGCACAGATACGCAGTATTTT.

The rearrangement joins TRBV11-2 to TRBJ2-1; D is ambiguous. Germline V gene sequence: CDR1 SGHAT, CDR2 FQNNGV. The CDR3 consists of 16 residues. The CDR3 DNA reads as TGTTCCAATAGCTTTAATCCACGCGATCAACAGAATGAGCAGTTCTTC. It yields the protein CSNSFNPRDQQNEQFF.

In this sample, this clonotype turned up many times. This chain uses TRBV29-1 with TRBJ2-2; 7 bases line up with TRBD2. The CDR3 has 15 residues. J was trimmed by 9 bases and V by 4 bases; bases with no gene match: 14. Germline CDR1 reads SQVTM; CDR2 reads ANQGSEA. The CDR3 region has the DNA TGCAGCGTTGCTGTGGCGGGGGACCAAAAGCGGGAGCTGTTTTTT. Residues: CSVAVAGDQKRELFF.

On this clonotype itself: This may be a read error, as it is one base from a much larger clone. This rearrangement joins TRBV5-4 to TRBJ2-1; D is perhaps TRBD2 (5 bases). CDR1 is SGHNT, CDR2 YYREEE, per germline (reference sequence). Trimming cost V 4 bases and J 4 bases, with 9 bases left between them. CDR3 length equals 13 residues. The DNA of the CDR3 is TGTGCCAGCAGCCTCACGGGGTACAATGAGCAGTTCTTC. The encoded protein is CASSLTGYNEQFF.

This clonotype has ten or more counts. The chain joins TRBV20-1 to TRBJ2-1; TRBD1 is a possible D gene (6 bases). V was clipped by 0 bases and J by 10 bases, with 13 bases between them. CDR1 and CDR2 (germline): DFQATT, SNEGSKA (reference sequence). This CDR3 has 13 amino acids. For the CDR3, the DNA is TGCAGTGCTAGAGACCCGACAAGGGGGGAGCAGTTCTTC. It encodes CSARDPTRGEQFF.

A note on this clonotype: The germline gene is not matched at one end of the junction; a read error may be the cause. This sequence joins TRBV4-2 and TRBJ1-5; D perhaps matches TRBD1 (5 bases). The CDR3 covers 12 residues. The germline V gene encodes CDR1 LGHNA and CDR2 YNFKEQ. The CDR3 nucleotides are TGTGCCAGTCGACGGGGCAATCAGCCCCAGCTTTTT. This gives the protein CASRRGNQPQLF.

Concerning this clonotype: The junction shows a germline mismatch at one end, possibly a read error. V is TRBV4-3 and J is TRBJ2-3, with a tentative D call TRBD1 (6 bases). Looked up from germline, CDR1 is LGHNA and CDR2 is YSLEER. The CDR3 sequence is 15 residues long. For the CDR3, the DNA is TGCACCAGCAGCCACGAGACAGGTGGCACAAATACGCAGTATTTT. The encoded protein is CTSSHETGGTNTQYF.

The chain is built from TRBV11-2 and TRBJ2-7; 9 bases agree with TRBD2. CDR3 size: 15 residues. The germline CDR1 and CDR2 sequences are SGHAT and FQNNGV. The V gene end was trimmed by 5 bases and the J gene end by 3 bases; junction bases not matched to a gene: 8. CDR3 bases: TGTGCCAGCAGCCCCTTTAGCGGGAGAGTCTACGAGCAGTACTTC. Translation: CASSPFSGRVYEQYF.

Of note for this clonotype: The junction departs from the called germline gene at one end, perhaps through a read error. This rearrangement joins TRBV6-6 to TRBJ2-5, with 11 nucleotides matching TRBD2. Germline V gives CDR1 MNHNY, CDR2 SVGAGI (reference sequence). This CDR3 contains 16 residues. The CDR3 sequence is CASSFGLAGTNPQAWF. The CDR3 coding sequence is TGTGCCAGCAGTTTCGGACTAGCGGGCACCAACCCCCAGGCGTGGTTC.

This clonotype was seen a single time. The CDR3 end shows no conserved phenylalanine or tryptophan, and so a read error is likely. The rearrangement joins TRBV10-3 to TRBJ1-1, with 7 bases matching TRBD1. V shed 3 bases and J 9 bases; nucleotides not matched to a gene: 10. Germline V lookup: CDR1 ENHRY, CDR2 SYGVKD. CDR3 size: 14 residues. The CDR3 DNA reads as TGTGCCATCAGTGATTGGACAGGAGGTGAGCAAGCTTTCTTA. Protein sequence: CAISDWTGGEQAFL.

Turning to this clonotype: An end of the junction does not agree with germline; a read error may underlie this. The V call is TRBV29-1, the J call TRBJ2-7, with D maybe TRBD2 (5 bases). The CDR3 totals 9 residues. Germline V gene sequence: CDR1 SQVTM, CDR2 ANQGSEA. The CDR3 bases are TGCAGCGCGCTCCACGGGGAGTATTTC. It yields the protein CSALHGEYF.

In the case of this clonotype: A much larger clone differs by one base, so this may be a read error. The chain employs TRBV4-1 and TRBJ1-1; no clear D. Germline V lookup: CDR1 MGHRA, CDR2 YSYEKL. This CDR3 contains 14 residues. The CDR3 bases are TGCGCCAGGAGCCAACGGGGAATGAACACTGAAGCTTTCTTT. Translating it yields CARSQRGMNTEAFF.

This clonotype was observed at least ten times. The V and J genes are TRBV11-2 and TRBJ1-2; TRBD1 might be the D (6 bases). CDR3 length: 15 residues. V dropped 1 base and J dropped 4 bases, with 13 bases sitting between them. Germline assignment: CDR1 SGHAT and CDR2 FQNNGV. For the CDR3, the DNA is TGTGCCAGCAGCTTAGTTCGGGGGGCCGGCTATGGCTACACCTTC. It translates to CASSLVRGAGYGYTF.

Details on this clonotype: One end of the junction fails to match germline, which may point to a read error. V usage is TRBV11-2 and J usage is TRBJ2-1, with TRBD1 matching 10 bases. CDR3 length: 15 residues. The germline V gene encodes CDR1 SGHAT and CDR2 FQNNGV. The CDR3 sequence is CASSRPGTGDNEQFF. In DNA form, the CDR3 reads TGTGCAAGCAGCCGACCCGGGACAGGGGACAATGAGCAGTTCTTC.

Turning to this clonotype: Sequence at one end of the junction differs from germline and may be a read error. The V and J genes are TRBV20-1 and TRBJ1-2, with 8 nucleotides matching TRBD1. The CDR3 consists of 13 residues. Germline V gene sequence: CDR1 DFQATT, CDR2 SNEGSKA (reference sequence). The CDR3 DNA reads TGCAGTGCTAGGGAGACAGGGGACTATGACTACACCTTC. Residues: CSARETGDYDYTF.

As to this clonotype: A much larger clone sits a single nucleotide away, making a read error possible. The rearrangement joins TRBV20-1 to TRBJ1-5; 8 bases line up with TRBD1. Germline CDR1 is DFQATT and CDR2 is SNEGSKA (reference sequence). This CDR3 spans 14 amino acids. CDR3: CSASDGQGNHPQHF. Here the CDR3 DNA reads TGCAGTGCTAGCGATGGACAGGGCAATCACCCCCAGCATTTT.

The genes are TRBV6-1 and TRBJ2-1, with D possibly called TRBD1 or TRBD2 (5 bases each). The germline gives CDR1 MNHNS, CDR2 SASEGT. V gave up 7 bases and J gave up 4 bases, with 17 bases separating them. This CDR3 is built from 15 residues. The CDR3 DNA is TGTGCCAGCAATTTAGCCGAGGGGAGTTACAATGAGCAGTTCTTC. Its translation is CASNLAEGSYNEQFF.

Notes on this clonotype: Sequence at one end of the junction differs from germline and may be a read error. V usage is TRBV7-2 and J usage is TRBJ2-7; D possibly matches TRBD1 or TRBD2 (6 bases each). The CDR3 totals 15 residues. CDR1 and CDR2 (germline): SGHTA, FQGNSA. For the CDR3, the DNA is TGTGTCAGCAGCTTAGGTTCGGGGGCGGGCTACGAGCAGTACTTC. Protein product: CVSSLGSGAGYEQYF. Full variable domain (remainder filled in from reference TRBV7-2 and TRBJ2-7): GAGVSQSPSNKVTEKGKDVELRCDPISGHTALYWYRQSLGQGLEFLIYFQGNSAPDKSGLPSDRFSAERTGGSVSTLTIQRTQQEDSAVYLCVSSLGSGAGYEQYFGPGTRLTVT.

Concerning this clonotype: With a much larger clone just one base away, this may be a read error. The gene calls are TRBV20-1 and TRBJ2-2; the D gene could be TRBD1 or TRBD2 (6 bases each). CDR1 is DFQATT and CDR2 is SNEGSKA in the germline V gene (reference sequence). This CDR3 spans 16 amino acids. Trimming stripped 0 bases from V and 6 bases from J, with 17 bases between. As DNA, the CDR3 is TGCAGTGCTAGAGATCAGGGGACATGGGAGGCCGGGGAGCTGTTTTTT. Amino acids: CSARDQGTWEAGELFF.

The chain uses TRBV2 and TRBJ2-1; possibly TRBD2 for D (7 bases). The CDR3 is made up of 15 amino acids. Germline CDR1 and CDR2: SNHLY and FYNNEI. V was cut by 5 bases and J by 2 bases, with 13 bases left in between. In DNA, the CDR3 is TGTGCCAGCAGTCAGGCGGGGGCCACCTACAATGAGCAGTTCTTC. Translating gives CASSQAGATYNEQFF.

Concerning this clonotype: Being one base from a much bigger clone, this may be a read error. The J gene is TRBJ2-2, the V gene TRBV6-1, with D perhaps TRBD1 or TRBD2 (5 bases each). The CDR3 has 14 residues. Between the trimmed V and J ends, which lost 5 bases and 6 bases, there was a span of 13 bases. The germline CDR1 and CDR2 sequences are MNHNS and SASEGT. CDR3 nucleotide sequence: TGTGCCAGCAGTAGGGACCAAGACGCCGGGGAGCTGTTTTTT. Translation gives CASSRDQDAGELFF.

This clonotype was recorded once. One base away lies a much larger clone, so this may be a sequencing read error. The chain recombines TRBV4-2 with TRBJ2-7; TRBD2 matches 11 bases. CDR3 size: 17 residues. The germline V gene encodes CDR1 LGHNA and CDR2 YNFKEQ. The CDR3 nucleotides are TGTGCCAACAGCCAAGACCCTTTAGGGACTAGCGGAACCCCACAGTACTTC. Protein sequence: CANSQDPLGTSGTPQYF.